Listed below are T cell receptor beta chains from one sample, sequenced in a study of metastatic and nonmetastatic thyroid tumors. TCRdb re-called the PCR reads via MiXCR. The repertoire has about 40,000 clones, roughly 12% of them found once; the top ten carry 8% to 10%. The sample taken for sequencing was blood. All receptors derive from a female donor with papillary thyroid cancer or a benign thyroid nodule (not recorded which). Some clones in this sample may be carry-over from other donors' samples. Each CDR3 is given with its conserved first and last residue. The order of the fields is D gene, clone size, V gene, J gene, CDR3 protein, CDR3 DNA. D genes are given only for firm matches. Clone size appears in some rows only: once, few, many, or a class for an expanded clone.

D gene: TRBD1
clone size: many
V gene: TRBV4-1
J gene: TRBJ1-3
CDR3 protein: CASSQPRTGGNTIYF
CDR3 DNA: TGCGCCAGCAGCCAACCCAGGACAGGGGGAAACACCATATATTTT

D gene: .
clone size: .
V gene: TRBV4-1
J gene: TRBJ2-1
CDR3 protein: CSSSPGANEQFF
CDR3 DNA: TGCTCCAGCAGCCCCGGGGCTAATGAGCAGTTCTTC

D gene: .
clone size: .
V gene: TRBV7-9
J gene: TRBJ1-1
CDR3 protein: CASSANLGSTEAFF
CDR3 DNA: TGTGCCAGCAGCGCCAACCTCGGTAGCACTGAAGCTTTCTTT

D gene: .
clone size: many
V gene: TRBV5-1
J gene: TRBJ1-3
CDR3 protein: CASSLGLGKSGNIIYF
CDR3 DNA: TGCGCCAGCAGCTTGGGTCTGGGTAAATCTGGAAACATCATATATTTT

D gene: TRBD1
clone size: many
V gene: TRBV7-9
J gene: TRBJ1-1
CDR3 protein: CASSRTGVNTEAFF
CDR3 DNA: TGTGCCAGCAGCAGGACAGGGGTGAACACTGAAGCTTTCTTT

D gene: TRBD1
clone size: many
V gene: TRBV5-1
J gene: TRBJ2-4
CDR3 protein: CASSLPGTGVDKNIQYF
CDR3 DNA: TGCGCCAGCAGCTTGCCCGGGACAGGGGTTGACAAAAACATTCAGTACTTC

D gene: TRBD2
clone size: many
V gene: TRBV2
J gene: TRBJ2-2
CDR3 protein: CASSGSSGSTGELFF
CDR3 DNA: TGTGCCAGCAGTGGAAGTAGCGGGAGCACCGGGGAGCTGTTTTTT

D gene: .
clone size: many
V gene: TRBV6-4
J gene: TRBJ2-7
CDR3 protein: CASRVRRSTTYEQYF
CDR3 DNA: TGTGCCAGCAGGGTCCGAAGATCCACTACTTACGAGCAGTACTTC

D gene: TRBD1
clone size: many
V gene: TRBV6-1
J gene: TRBJ1-1
CDR3 protein: CASIPGTGRTEAFF
CDR3 DNA: TGTGCCAGCATTCCCGGGACAGGGAGGACTGAAGCTTTCTTT

D gene: .
clone size: many
V gene: TRBV6-4
J gene: TRBJ1-1
CDR3 protein: CASSHQWNTEAFF
CDR3 DNA: TGTGCCAGCAGTCACCAGTGGAACACTGAAGCTTTCTTT

D gene: .
clone size: many
V gene: TRBV2
J gene: TRBJ1-1
CDR3 protein: CASYRRETEAFF
CDR3 DNA: TGTGCCAGCTACAGGAGAGAAACTGAAGCTTTCTTT

D gene: TRBD1
clone size: many
V gene: TRBV6-6
J gene: TRBJ1-1
CDR3 protein: CASSYSGTVWEAFF
CDR3 DNA: TGTGCCAGCAGTTACTCAGGGACAGTCTGGGAAGCTTTCTTT

D gene: .
clone size: many
V gene: TRBV6-1
J gene: TRBJ1-1
CDR3 protein: CASSTPGTEAFF
CDR3 DNA: TGTGCCAGCAGTACACCTGGAACTGAAGCTTTCTTT

D gene: .
clone size: many
V gene: TRBV6-6
J gene: TRBJ2-5
CDR3 protein: CASSYSNIGKETQYF
CDR3 DNA: TGTGCCAGCAGTTACTCGAATATCGGGAAAGAGACCCAGTACTTC

D gene: .
clone size: .
V gene: TRBV5-1
J gene: TRBJ2-7
CDR3 protein: CASRFKYEQYF
CDR3 DNA: TGCGCCAGCAGGTTCAAATACGAGCAGTACTTC

D gene: .
clone size: many
V gene: TRBV20-1
J gene: TRBJ1-4
CDR3 protein: CSASSINTNEKLFF
CDR3 DNA: TGCAGTGCTAGCTCAATCAATACTAATGAAAAACTGTTTTTT

D gene: .
clone size: many
V gene: TRBV27
J gene: TRBJ2-7
CDR3 protein: CASSLTDGPSYEQYF
CDR3 DNA: TGTGCCAGCAGCTTGACCGATGGACCCTCCTACGAGCAGTACTTC

D gene: .
clone size: many
V gene: TRBV5-8
J gene: TRBJ2-7
CDR3 protein: CASVRLAVEQYF
CDR3 DNA: TGTGCCAGCGTCCGTCTAGCCGTCGAGCAGTACTTC

D gene: TRBD2
clone size: many
V gene: TRBV12-3/TRBV12-4
J gene: TRBJ2-2
CDR3 protein: CASRPSGRAHGELFF
CDR3 DNA: TGTGCCAGCAGACCTAGCGGGAGGGCCCACGGGGAGCTGTTTTTT

D gene: TRBD1
clone size: many
V gene: TRBV25-1
J gene: TRBJ1-2
CDR3 protein: CASSAKPGQGSKYGYTF
CDR3 DNA: TGTGCCAGCAGCGCAAAGCCGGGACAGGGGTCAAAGTATGGCTACACCTTC

D gene: TRBD1
clone size: many
V gene: TRBV9
J gene: TRBJ2-5
CDR3 protein: CASSGGGAGETQYF
CDR3 DNA: TGTGCCAGCAGCGGAGGGGGCGCGGGCGAGACCCAGTACTTC

D gene: .
clone size: many
V gene: TRBV3-1
J gene: TRBJ2-7
CDR3 protein: CASGTSSYEQYF
CDR3 DNA: TGTGCCAGCGGCACTAGTTCCTACGAGCAGTACTTC

D gene: .
clone size: many
V gene: TRBV12-5
J gene: TRBJ2-3
CDR3 protein: CASGLGSTDTQYF
CDR3 DNA: TGTGCTAGTGGTTTGGGCAGCACAGATACGCAGTATTTT

D gene: .
clone size: many
V gene: TRBV20-1
J gene: TRBJ1-2
CDR3 protein: CSASRQANYGYTF
CDR3 DNA: TGCAGTGCTAGCCGCCAGGCGAACTATGGCTACACCTTC

D gene: TRBD1
clone size: .
V gene: TRBV5-1
J gene: TRBJ1-2
CDR3 protein: CASRSGQGSDGYTF
CDR3 DNA: TGCGCCAGCAGGTCGGGACAGGGGAGTGATGGCTACACCTTC

D gene: .
clone size: many
V gene: TRBV6-2/TRBV6-3
J gene: TRBJ2-2
CDR3 protein: CASSYDSARANTGELFF
CDR3 DNA: TGTGCCAGCAGTTACGATTCGGCCAGGGCGAACACCGGGGAGCTGTTTTTT

D gene: .
clone size: many
V gene: TRBV6-1
J gene: TRBJ2-7
CDR3 protein: CASSETGLAYEQYF
CDR3 DNA: TGTGCCAGCAGTGAGACAGGACTCGCCTACGAGCAGTACTTC

D gene: .
clone size: many
V gene: TRBV15
J gene: TRBJ2-6
CDR3 protein: CATSRDLWGTGANVLTF
CDR3 DNA: TGTGCCACCAGCAGAGATCTCTGGGGGACTGGGGCCAACGTCCTGACTTTC

D gene: .
clone size: .
V gene: TRBV12-3/TRBV12-4
J gene: TRBJ2-7
CDR3 protein: CASSLAGEDYEQYF
CDR3 DNA: TGTGCCAGCAGTTTGGCAGGGGAAGACTACGAGCAGTACTTC

D gene: .
clone size: few
V gene: TRBV10-1
J gene: TRBJ2-1
CDR3 protein: CATRDPERNEQFF
CDR3 DNA: TGCGCCACCAGGGACCCGGAAAGAAATGAGCAGTTCTTC

D gene: TRBD2
clone size: many
V gene: TRBV5-1
J gene: TRBJ2-3
CDR3 protein: CASSLEIAGGPGGTDTQYF
CDR3 DNA: TGCGCCAGCAGCTTGGAGATAGCGGGAGGCCCCGGTGGGACAGATACGCAGTATTTT

D gene: .
clone size: medium-sized
V gene: TRBV28
J gene: TRBJ1-2
CDR3 protein: CASGSLRQNYGYTF
CDR3 DNA: TGTGCCAGCGGATCTTTGAGACAGAACTATGGCTACACCTTC

D gene: .
clone size: many
V gene: TRBV7-3
J gene: TRBJ2-3
CDR3 protein: CASSVTGLTDTQYF
CDR3 DNA: TGTGCCAGCAGCGTAACGGGCCTCACAGATACGCAGTATTTT

D gene: .
clone size: many
V gene: TRBV5-1
J gene: TRBJ1-4
CDR3 protein: CASSSGQTNEKLFF
CDR3 DNA: TGCGCCAGCAGCTCAGGACAGACTAATGAAAAACTGTTTTTT

D gene: TRBD1
clone size: many
V gene: TRBV4-1
J gene: TRBJ2-2
CDR3 protein: CASSQDLGQTTGELFF
CDR3 DNA: TGCGCCAGCAGCCAAGATTTGGGACAGACAACCGGGGAGCTGTTTTTT

D gene: TRBD2
clone size: many
V gene: TRBV5-5
J gene: TRBJ2-3
CDR3 protein: CASSLAASSGKGTQYF
CDR3 DNA: TGTGCCAGCAGCTTGGCCGCGTCTAGCGGGAAGGGGACGCAGTATTTT

D gene: .
clone size: many
V gene: TRBV20-1
J gene: TRBJ1-1
CDR3 protein: CSALGHWNTEAFF
CDR3 DNA: TGCAGTGCCCTGGGACACTGGAACACTGAAGCTTTCTTT

D gene: .
clone size: many
V gene: TRBV28
J gene: TRBJ1-1
CDR3 protein: CATMGGMNTEAFF
CDR3 DNA: TGTGCCACTATGGGGGGGATGAACACTGAAGCTTTCTTT

D gene: .
clone size: many
V gene: TRBV20-1
J gene: TRBJ1-6
CDR3 protein: CSATRGESNSPLHF
CDR3 DNA: TGCAGTGCCACCAGAGGGGAGAGCAATTCACCCCTCCACTTT

D gene: .
clone size: many
V gene: TRBV27
J gene: TRBJ1-3
CDR3 protein: CASSLRGAGYTIYF
CDR3 DNA: TGTGCCAGCAGTTTAAGGGGAGCCGGGTACACCATATATTTT

D gene: .
clone size: many
V gene: TRBV29-1
J gene: TRBJ1-1
CDR3 protein: CSVESQFNTEAFF
CDR3 DNA: TGCAGCGTTGAAAGTCAGTTCAACACTGAAGCTTTCTTT

D gene: .
clone size: many
V gene: TRBV20-1
J gene: TRBJ1-5
CDR3 protein: CSARAGSQPQHF
CDR3 DNA: TGCAGTGCTAGGGCAGGGTCTCAGCCCCAGCATTTT

D gene: .
clone size: .
V gene: TRBV19
J gene: TRBJ1-3
CDR3 protein: CASSIRGESGNTIYF
CDR3 DNA: TGTGCGAGTAGTATACGGGGGGAATCTGGAAACACCATATATTTT

D gene: TRBD2
clone size: many
V gene: TRBV12-3/TRBV12-4
J gene: TRBJ2-7
CDR3 protein: CASSFIPSGSFPYEQYF
CDR3 DNA: TGTGCCAGCAGCTTCATTCCTAGCGGCTCGTTCCCCTACGAGCAGTACTTC

D gene: TRBD2
clone size: many
V gene: TRBV30
J gene: TRBJ2-7
CDR3 protein: CAIKAGRSYEQYF
CDR3 DNA: TGTGCAATTAAAGCGGGGAGGTCCTACGAGCAGTACTTC

D gene: .
clone size: many
V gene: TRBV6-1
J gene: TRBJ1-5
CDR3 protein: CASSSDRNQPQHF
CDR3 DNA: TGTGCCAGCAGCTCCGACAGAAATCAGCCCCAGCATTTT

D gene: .
clone size: many
V gene: TRBV27
J gene: TRBJ1-1
CDR3 protein: CASSLTRQVPEAFF
CDR3 DNA: TGTGCCAGCAGTTTAACCAGACAGGTTCCTGAAGCTTTCTTT